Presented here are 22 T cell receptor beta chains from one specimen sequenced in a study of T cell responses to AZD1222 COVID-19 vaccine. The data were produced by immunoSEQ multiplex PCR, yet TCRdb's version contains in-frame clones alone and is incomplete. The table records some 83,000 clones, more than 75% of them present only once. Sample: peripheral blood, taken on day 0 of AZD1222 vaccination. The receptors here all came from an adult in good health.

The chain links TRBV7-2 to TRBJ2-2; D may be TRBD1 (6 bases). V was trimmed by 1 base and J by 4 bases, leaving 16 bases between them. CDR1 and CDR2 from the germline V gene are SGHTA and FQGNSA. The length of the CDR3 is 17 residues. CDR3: CASSLEGRRGSTGELFF. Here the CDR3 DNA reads TGTGCCAGCAGCTTAGAAGGTCGCAGGGGAAGCACCGGGGAGCTGTTTTTT.

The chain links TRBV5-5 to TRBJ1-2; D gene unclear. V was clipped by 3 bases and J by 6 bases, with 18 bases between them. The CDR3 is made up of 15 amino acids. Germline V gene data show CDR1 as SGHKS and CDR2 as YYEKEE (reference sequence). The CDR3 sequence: CASSWFGESVNGYTF. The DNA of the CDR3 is TGTGCCAGCAGCTGGTTCGGGGAATCGGTAAATGGCTACACCTTC.

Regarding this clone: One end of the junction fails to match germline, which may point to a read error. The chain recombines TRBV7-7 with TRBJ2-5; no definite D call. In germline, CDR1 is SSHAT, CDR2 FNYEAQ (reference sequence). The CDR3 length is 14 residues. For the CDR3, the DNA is TGTGCTAGCAGCTTAGTTGCGCAGTCAGGGACCCAGTACTTC. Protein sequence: CASSLVAQSGTQYF. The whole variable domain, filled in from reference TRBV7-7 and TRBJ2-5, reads GAGVSQSPRYKVTKRGQDVTLRCDPISSHATLYWYQQALGQGPEFLTYFNYEAQPDKSGLPSDRFSAERPEGSISTLTIQRTEQRDSAMYRCASSLVAQSGTQYFGPGTRLLVL.

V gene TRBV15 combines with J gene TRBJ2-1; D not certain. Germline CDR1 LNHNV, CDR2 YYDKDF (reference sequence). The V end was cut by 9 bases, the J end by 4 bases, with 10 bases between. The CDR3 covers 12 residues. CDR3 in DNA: TGTGCCACGCGGCGCGGTTACAATGAGCAGTTCTTC. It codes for CATRRGYNEQFF.

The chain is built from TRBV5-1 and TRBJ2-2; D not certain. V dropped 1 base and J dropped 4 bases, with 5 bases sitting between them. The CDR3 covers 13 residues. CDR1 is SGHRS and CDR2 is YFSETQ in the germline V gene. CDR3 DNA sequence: TGCGCCAGCAGCTTGTCGCCCACCGGGGAGCTGTTTTTT. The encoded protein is CASSLSPTGELFF.

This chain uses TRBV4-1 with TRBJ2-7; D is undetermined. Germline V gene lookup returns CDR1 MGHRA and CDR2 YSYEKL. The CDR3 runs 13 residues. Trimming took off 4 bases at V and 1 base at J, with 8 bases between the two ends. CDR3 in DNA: TGCGCCAGCAGCCTGTTGGGGTCCTACGAGCAGTACTTC. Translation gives CASSLLGSYEQYF.

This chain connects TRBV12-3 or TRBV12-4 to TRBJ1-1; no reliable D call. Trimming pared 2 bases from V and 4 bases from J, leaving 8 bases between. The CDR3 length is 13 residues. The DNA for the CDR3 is TGTGCCAGCAGTTTATTAGAAGGCACTGAAGCTTTCTTT. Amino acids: CASSLLEGTEAFF.

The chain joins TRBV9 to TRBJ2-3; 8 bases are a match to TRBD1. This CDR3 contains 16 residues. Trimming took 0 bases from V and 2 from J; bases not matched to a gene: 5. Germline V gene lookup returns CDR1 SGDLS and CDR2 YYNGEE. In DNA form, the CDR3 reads TGTGCCAGCAGCGTAGACCCAGGGGGCATCACAGATACGCAGTATTTT. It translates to CASSVDPGGITDTQYF. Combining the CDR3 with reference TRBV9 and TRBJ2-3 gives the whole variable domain DSGVTQTPKHLITATGQRVTLRCSPRSGDLSVYWYQQSLDQGLQFLIQYYNGEERAKGNILERFSAQQFPDLHSELNLSSLELGDSALYFCASSVDPGGITDTQYFGPGTRLTVL.

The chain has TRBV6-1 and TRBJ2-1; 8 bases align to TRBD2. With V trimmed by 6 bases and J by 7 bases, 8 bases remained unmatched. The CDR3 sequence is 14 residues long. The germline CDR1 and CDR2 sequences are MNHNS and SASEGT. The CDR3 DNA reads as TGTGCCAGCAGATTTACGGGGGGGGTAAATGAGCAGTTCTTC. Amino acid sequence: CASRFTGGVNEQFF.

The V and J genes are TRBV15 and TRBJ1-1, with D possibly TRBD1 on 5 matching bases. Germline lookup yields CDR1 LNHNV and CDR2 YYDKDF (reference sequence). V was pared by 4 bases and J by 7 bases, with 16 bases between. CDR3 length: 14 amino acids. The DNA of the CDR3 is TGTGCCACCAGCACGCCTTCCCCGGGGGTTGAAGCTTTCTTT. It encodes CATSTPSPGVEAFF.

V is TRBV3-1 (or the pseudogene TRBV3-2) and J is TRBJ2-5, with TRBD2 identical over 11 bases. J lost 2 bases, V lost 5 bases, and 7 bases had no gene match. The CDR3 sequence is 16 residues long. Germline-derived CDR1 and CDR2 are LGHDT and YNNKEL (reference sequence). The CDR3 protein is CASSYSSGGFQETQYF. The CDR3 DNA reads TGTGCCAGCAGCTATTCTAGCGGGGGGTTTCAAGAGACCCAGTACTTC.

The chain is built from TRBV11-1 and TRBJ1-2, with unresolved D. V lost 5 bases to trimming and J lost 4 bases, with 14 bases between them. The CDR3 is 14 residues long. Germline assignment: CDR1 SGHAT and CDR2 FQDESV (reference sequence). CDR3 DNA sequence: TGTGCCAGCAGCCCATCACAGTGGACCTATGGCTACACCTTC. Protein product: CASSPSQWTYGYTF. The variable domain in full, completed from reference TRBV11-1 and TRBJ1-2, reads EAEVAQSPRYKITEKSQAVAFWCDPISGHATLYWYRQILGQGPELLVQFQDESVVDDSQLPKDRFSAERLKGVDSTLKIQPAELGDSAMYLCASSPSQWTYGYTFGSGTRLTVV.

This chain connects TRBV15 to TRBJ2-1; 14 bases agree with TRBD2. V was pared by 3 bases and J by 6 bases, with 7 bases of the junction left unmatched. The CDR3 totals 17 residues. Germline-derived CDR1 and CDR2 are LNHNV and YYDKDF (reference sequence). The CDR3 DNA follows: TGTGCCACCAGCAGGGGACTAGCGGGAGTAGGGCGCAATGAGCAGTTCTTC. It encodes CATSRGLAGVGRNEQFF.

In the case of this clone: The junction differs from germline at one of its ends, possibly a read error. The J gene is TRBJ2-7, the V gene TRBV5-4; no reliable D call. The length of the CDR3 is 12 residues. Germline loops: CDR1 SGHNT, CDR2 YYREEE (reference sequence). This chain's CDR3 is CDSSTGIYEQYF. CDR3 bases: TGTGACAGCAGCACTGGGATATACGAGCAGTACTTC.

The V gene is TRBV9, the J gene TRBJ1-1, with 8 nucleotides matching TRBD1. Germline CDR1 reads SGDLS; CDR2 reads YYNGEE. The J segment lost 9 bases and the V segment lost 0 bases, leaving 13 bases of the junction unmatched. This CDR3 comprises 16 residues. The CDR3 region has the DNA TGTGCCAGCAGCGTAGGGGGGATAACTCGACAGGGGAAAGCTTTCTTT. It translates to CASSVGGITRQGKAFF.

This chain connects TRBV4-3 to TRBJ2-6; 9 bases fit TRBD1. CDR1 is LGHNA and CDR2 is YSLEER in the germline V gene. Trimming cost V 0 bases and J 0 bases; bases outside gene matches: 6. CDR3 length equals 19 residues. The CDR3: CASSQDSGTGNSGANVLTF. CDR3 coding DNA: TGCGCCAGCAGCCAAGATTCGGGGACAGGGAACTCTGGGGCCAACGTCCTGACTTTC.

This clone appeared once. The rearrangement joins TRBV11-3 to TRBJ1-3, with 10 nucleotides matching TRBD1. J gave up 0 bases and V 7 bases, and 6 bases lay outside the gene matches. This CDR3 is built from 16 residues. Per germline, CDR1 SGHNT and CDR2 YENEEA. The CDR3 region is CASTQDRGISGNTIYF. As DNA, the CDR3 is TGTGCCAGCACCCAGGACAGGGGGATCTCTGGAAACACCATATATTTT.

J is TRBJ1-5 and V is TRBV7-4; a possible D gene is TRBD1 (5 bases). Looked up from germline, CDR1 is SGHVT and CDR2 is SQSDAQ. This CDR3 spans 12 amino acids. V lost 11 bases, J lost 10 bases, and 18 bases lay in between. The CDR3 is CARLGGGLPQHF. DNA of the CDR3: TGTGCCCGTCTCGGGGGGGGTTTACCCCAGCATTTT.

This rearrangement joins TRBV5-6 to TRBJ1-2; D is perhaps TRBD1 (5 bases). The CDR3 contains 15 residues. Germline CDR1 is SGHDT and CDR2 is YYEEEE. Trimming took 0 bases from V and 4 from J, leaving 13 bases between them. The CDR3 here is CASSLVGQGSYGYTF. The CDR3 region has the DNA TGTGCCAGCAGCTTGGTCGGGCAGGGCAGCTATGGCTACACCTTC.

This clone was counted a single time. CDR3: CASSFLGGPSSYEQYF. DNA for the CDR3: TGTGCCAGCAGCTTCCTAGGTGGGCCAAGCTCCTACGAGCAGTACTTC. The chain uses TRBV7-8 and TRBJ2-7; D not certain. The CDR3 contains 16 residues. Germline CDR1 is SGHVS and CDR2 is FQNEAQ. Trimming removed 3 bases from V and 0 bases from J, with 15 bases in between.

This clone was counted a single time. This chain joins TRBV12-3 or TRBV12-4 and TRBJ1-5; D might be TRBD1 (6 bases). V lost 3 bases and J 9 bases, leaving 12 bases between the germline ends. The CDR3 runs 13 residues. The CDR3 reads CASSFEGGRPQHF. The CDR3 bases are TGTGCCAGCAGTTTCGAAGGGGGTCGGCCCCAGCATTTT.

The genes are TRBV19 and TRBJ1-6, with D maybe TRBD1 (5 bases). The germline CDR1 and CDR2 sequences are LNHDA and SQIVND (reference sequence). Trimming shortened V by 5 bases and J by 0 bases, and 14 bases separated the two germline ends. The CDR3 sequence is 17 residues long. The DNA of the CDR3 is TGTGCCAGTAGTCAAGGGGCCCCGAGCTCCTATAATTCACCCCTCCACTTT. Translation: CASSQGAPSSYNSPLHF.